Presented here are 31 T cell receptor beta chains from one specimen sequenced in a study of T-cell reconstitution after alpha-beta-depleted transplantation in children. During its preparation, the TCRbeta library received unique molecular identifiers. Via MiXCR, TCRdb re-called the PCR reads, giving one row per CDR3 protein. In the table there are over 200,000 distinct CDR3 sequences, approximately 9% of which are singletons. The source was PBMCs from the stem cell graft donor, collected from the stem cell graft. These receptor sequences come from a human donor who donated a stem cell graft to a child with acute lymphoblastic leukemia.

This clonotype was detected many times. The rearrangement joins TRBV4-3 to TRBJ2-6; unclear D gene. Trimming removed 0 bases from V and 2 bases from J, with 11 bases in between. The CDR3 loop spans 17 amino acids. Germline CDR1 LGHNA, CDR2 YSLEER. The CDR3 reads CASSQELGFTGANVLTF. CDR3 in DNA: TGCGCCAGCAGCCAAGAATTAGGGTTTACTGGGGCCAACGTCCTGACTTTC.

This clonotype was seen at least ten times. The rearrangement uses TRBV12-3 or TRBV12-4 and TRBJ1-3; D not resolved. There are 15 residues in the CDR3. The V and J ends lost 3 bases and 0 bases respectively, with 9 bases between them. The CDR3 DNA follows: TGTGCCAGCAGTTTGCGGGAGAGCTCTGGAAACACCATATATTTT. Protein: CASSLRESSGNTIYF.

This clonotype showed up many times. CDR3 DNA sequence: TGCAGCGTTGTGGACAGGGTGAGTCAGCCCCAGCATTTT. Encoded protein: CSVVDRVSQPQHF. This chain connects TRBV29-1 to TRBJ1-5; 8 nucleotides agree with TRBD1. This CDR3 region has 13 residues. CDR1 and CDR2 from the germline V gene are SQVTM and ANQGSEA. V was clipped by 4 bases and J by 6 bases; unmatched bases: 5.

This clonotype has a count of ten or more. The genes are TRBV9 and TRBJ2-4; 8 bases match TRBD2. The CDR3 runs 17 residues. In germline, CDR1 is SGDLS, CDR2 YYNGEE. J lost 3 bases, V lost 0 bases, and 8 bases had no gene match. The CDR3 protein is CASSVDTGGLVKNIQYF. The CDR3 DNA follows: TGTGCCAGCAGCGTAGATACGGGGGGGCTCGTCAAAAACATTCAGTACTTC.

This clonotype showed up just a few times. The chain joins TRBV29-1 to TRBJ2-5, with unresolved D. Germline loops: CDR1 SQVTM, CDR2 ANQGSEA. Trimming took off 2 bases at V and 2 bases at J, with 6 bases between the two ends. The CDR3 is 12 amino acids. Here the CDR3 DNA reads TGCAGCGTTGAAATTCAGCAAGAGACCCAGTACTTC. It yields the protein CSVEIQQETQYF.

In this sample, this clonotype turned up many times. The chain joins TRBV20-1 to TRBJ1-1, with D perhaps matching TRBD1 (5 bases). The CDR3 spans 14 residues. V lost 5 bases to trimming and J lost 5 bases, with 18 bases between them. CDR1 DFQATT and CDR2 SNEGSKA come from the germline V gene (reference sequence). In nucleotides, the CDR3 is TGCAGTGCTCCACCTCGGGGGGTTAAGACTGAAGCTTTCTTT. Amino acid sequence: CSAPPRGVKTEAFF.

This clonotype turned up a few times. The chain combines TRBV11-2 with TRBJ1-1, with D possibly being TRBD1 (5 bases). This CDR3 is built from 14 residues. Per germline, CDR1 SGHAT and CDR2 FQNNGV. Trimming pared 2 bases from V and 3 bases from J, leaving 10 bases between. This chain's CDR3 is CASSLQRQYTEAFF. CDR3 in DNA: TGTGCCAGCAGCTTACAGCGACAGTACACTGAAGCTTTCTTT. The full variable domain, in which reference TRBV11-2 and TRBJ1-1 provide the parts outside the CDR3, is EAGVAQSPRYKIIEKRQSVAFWCNPISGHATLYWYQQILGQGPKLLIQFQNNGVVDDSQLPKDRFSAERLKGVDSTLKIQPAKLEDSAVYLCASSLQRQYTEAFFGQGTRLTVV.

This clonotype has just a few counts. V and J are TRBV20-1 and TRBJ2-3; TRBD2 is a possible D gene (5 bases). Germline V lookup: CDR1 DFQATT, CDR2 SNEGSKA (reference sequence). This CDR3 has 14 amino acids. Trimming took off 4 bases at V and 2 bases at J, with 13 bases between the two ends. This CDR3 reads CSATDWQSTDTQYF. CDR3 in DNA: TGCAGTGCTACGGACTGGCAATCCACAGATACGCAGTATTTT.

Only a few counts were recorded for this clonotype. In DNA form, the CDR3 reads TGTGCCAGCAGCCGGCGGCAGCAGAACACTGAAGCTTTCTTT. This gives the protein CASSRRQQNTEAFF. This chain links TRBV3-1 with TRBJ1-1; D remains unclear. CDR3 size: 14 residues. Germline assignment: CDR1 LGHDT and CDR2 YNNKEL (reference sequence). V lost 4 bases, J lost 1 base, and 10 bases lay in between.

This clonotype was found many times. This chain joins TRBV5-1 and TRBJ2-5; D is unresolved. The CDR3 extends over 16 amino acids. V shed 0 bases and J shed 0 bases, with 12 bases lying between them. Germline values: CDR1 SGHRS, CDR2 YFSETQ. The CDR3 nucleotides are TGCGCCAGCAGCTTGGCTTCCGACATCAACCAAGAGACCCAGTACTTC. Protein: CASSLASDINQETQYF.

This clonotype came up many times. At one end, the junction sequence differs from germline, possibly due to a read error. The CDR3 bases are TGTGCCAGCAGTGAAACCCCAGTGGGGGGCACTAGTTTC. Translating gives CASSETPVGGTSF. This rearrangement joins TRBV2 to TRBJ1-2, with D possibly being TRBD1 (6 bases). Looked up from germline, CDR1 is SNHLY and CDR2 is FYNNEI. The CDR3 has 13 residues.

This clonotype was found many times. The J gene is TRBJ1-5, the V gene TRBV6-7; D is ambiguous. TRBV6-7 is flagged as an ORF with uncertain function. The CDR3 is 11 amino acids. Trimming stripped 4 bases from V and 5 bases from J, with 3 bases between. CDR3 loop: CASSFDQPQHF. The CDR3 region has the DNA TGTGCCAGCAGTTTCGATCAGCCCCAGCATTTT.

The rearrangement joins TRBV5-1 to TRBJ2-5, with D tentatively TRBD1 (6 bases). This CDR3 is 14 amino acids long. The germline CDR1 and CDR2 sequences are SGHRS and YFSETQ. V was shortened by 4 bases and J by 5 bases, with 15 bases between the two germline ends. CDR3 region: CASSVQQGWETQYF. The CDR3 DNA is TGCGCCAGCAGCGTCCAACAGGGTTGGGAGACCCAGTACTTC. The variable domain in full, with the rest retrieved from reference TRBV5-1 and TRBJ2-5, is KAGVTQTPRYLIKTRGQQVTLSCSPISGHRSVSWYQQTPGQGLQFLFEYFSETQRNKGNFPGRFSGRQFSNSRSEMNVSTLELGDSALYLCASSVQQGWETQYFGPGTRLLVL.

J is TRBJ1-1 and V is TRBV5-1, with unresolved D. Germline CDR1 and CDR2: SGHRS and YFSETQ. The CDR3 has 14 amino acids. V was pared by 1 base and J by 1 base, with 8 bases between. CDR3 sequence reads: CASSLREGNTEAFF. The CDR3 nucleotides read TGCGCCAGCAGCTTGAGAGAAGGGAACACTGAAGCTTTCTTT.

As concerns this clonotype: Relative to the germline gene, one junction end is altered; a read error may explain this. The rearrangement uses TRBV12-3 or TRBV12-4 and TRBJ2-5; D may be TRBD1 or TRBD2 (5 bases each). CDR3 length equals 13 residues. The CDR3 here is CASSAGTQKTQYF. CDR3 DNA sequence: TGTGCCAGCAGTGCCGGGACCCAAAAGACCCAGTACTTC.

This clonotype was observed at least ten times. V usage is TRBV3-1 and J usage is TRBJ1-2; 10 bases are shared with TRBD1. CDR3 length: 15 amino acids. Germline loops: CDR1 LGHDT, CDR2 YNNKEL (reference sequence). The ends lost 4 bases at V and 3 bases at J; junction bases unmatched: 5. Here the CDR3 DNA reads TGTGCCAGCAGCCGCCAAGGGACAGGGGACTATGGCTACACCTTC. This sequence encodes CASSRQGTGDYGYTF.

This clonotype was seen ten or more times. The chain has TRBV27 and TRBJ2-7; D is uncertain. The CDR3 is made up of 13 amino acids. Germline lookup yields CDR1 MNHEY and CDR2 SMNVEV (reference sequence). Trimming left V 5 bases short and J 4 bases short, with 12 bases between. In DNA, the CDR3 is TGTGCCAGCAGTACCCGGGTTTCATACGAGCAGTACTTC. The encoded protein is CASSTRVSYEQYF.

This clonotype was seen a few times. The CDR3 reads CASSQEFSSGGHNEQFF. CDR3 DNA: TGTGCCAGCAGCCAAGAATTCTCCAGCGGGGGCCACAATGAGCAGTTCTTC. The J gene is TRBJ2-1, the V gene TRBV3-1; 8 nucleotides agree with TRBD2. The junction had 9 bases not matched to a gene; V was cut back by 0 bases and J by 5 bases. CDR1 is LGHDT, CDR2 YNNKEL, per germline (reference sequence). The CDR3 length is 17 residues.

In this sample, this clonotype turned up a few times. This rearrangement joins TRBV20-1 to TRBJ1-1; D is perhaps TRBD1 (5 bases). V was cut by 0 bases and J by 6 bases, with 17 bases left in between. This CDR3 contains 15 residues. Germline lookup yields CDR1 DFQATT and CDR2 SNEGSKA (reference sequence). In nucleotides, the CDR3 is TGCAGTGCTAGAGATCTCAGGCAGGGTAGCTCTGAAGCTTTCTTT. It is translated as CSARDLRQGSSEAFF.

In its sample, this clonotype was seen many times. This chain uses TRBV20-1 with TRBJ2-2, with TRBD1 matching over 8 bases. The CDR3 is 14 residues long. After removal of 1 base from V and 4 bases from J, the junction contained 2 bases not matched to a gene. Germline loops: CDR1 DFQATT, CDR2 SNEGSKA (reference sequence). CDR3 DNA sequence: TGCAGTGCTAGAGGGACAGGGATCACCGGGGAGCTGTTTTTT. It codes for CSARGTGITGELFF.

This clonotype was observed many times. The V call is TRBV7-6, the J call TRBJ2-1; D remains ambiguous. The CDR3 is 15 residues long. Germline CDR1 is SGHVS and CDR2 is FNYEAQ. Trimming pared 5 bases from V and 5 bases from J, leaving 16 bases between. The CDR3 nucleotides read TGTGCCAGCAGCCGATTTCCGGGTTCTAACAATGAGCAGTTCTTC. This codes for CASSRFPGSNNEQFF.

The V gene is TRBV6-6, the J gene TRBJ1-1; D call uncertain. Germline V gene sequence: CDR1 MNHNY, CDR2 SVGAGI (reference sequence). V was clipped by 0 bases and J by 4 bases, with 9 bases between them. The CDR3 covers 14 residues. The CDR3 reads CASSYSVPGTEAFF. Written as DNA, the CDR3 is TGTGCCAGCAGTTACTCCGTCCCAGGCACTGAAGCTTTCTTT.

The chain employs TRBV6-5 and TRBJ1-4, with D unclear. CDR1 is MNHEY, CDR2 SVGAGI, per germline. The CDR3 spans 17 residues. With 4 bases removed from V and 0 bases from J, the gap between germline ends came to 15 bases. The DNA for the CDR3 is TGTGCCAGCAGTTCCGACTCGTCGGCCGCAACTAATGAAAAACTGTTTTTT. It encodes CASSSDSSAATNEKLFF.

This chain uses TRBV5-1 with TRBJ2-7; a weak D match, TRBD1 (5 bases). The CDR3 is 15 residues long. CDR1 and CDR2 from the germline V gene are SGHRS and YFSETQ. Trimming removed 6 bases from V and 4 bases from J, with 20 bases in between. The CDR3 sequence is CASNLLSGIQYEQYF. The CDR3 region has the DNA TGCGCCAGCAACCTCCTATCAGGGATTCAGTACGAGCAGTACTTC.

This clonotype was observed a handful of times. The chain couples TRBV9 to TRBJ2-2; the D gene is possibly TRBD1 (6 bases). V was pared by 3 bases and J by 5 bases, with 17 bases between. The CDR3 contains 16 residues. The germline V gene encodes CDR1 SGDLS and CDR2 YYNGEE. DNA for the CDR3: TGTGCCAGCAGCGCTCAACAGGGATCCAATACCGGGGAGCTGTTTTTT. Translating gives CASSAQQGSNTGELFF.

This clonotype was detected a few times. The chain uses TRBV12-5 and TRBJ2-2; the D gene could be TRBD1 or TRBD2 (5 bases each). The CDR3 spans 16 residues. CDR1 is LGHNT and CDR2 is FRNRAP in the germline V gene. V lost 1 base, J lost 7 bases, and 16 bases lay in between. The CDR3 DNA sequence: TGTGCTAGTGGTTTGGAGGGACGGACTTTGGGCGGGGAGCTGTTTTTT. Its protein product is CASGLEGRTLGGELFF. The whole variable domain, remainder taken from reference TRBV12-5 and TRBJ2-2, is DARVTQTPRHKVTEMGQEVTMRCQPILGHNTVFWYRQTMMQGLELLAYFRNRAPLDDSGMPKDRFSAEMPDATLATLKIQPSEPRDSAVYFCASGLEGRTLGGELFFGEGSRLTVL.

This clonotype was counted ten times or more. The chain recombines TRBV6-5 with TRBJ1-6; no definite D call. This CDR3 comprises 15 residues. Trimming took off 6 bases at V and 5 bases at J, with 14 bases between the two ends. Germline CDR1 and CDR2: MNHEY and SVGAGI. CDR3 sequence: CASSLPGLDNSPLHF. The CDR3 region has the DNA TGTGCCAGCAGCCTTCCAGGACTGGATAATTCACCCCTCCACTTT.

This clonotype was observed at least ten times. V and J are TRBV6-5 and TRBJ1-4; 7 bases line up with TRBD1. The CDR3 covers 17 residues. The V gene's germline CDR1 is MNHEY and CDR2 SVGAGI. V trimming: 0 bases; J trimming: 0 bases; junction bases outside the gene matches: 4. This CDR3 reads CASSYSWTGTTNEKLFF. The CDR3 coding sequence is TGTGCCAGCAGTTACTCATGGACAGGAACAACTAATGAAAAACTGTTTTTT.

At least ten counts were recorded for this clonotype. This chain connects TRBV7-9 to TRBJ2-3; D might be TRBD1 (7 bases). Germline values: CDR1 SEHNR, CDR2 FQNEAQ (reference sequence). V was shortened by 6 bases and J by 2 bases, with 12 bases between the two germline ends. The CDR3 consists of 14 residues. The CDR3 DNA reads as TGTGCCAGCAGTCAGGGGGGTTACACAGATACGCAGTATTTT. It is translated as CASSQGGYTDTQYF.

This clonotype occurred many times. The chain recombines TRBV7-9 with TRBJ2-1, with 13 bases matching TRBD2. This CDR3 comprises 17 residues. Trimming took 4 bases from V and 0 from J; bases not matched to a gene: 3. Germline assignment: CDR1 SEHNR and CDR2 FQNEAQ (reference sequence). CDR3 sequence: CASSSRLAGGSYNEQFF. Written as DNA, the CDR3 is TGTGCCAGCAGCTCTAGACTAGCGGGGGGCTCCTACAATGAGCAGTTCTTC.

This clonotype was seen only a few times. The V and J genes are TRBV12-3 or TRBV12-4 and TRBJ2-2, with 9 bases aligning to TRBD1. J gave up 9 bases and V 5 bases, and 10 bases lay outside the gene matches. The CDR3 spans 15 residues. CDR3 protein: CASSPAGQGGRELFF. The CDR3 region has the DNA TGTGCCAGCAGTCCAGCGGGACAGGGTGGCAGGGAGCTGTTTTTT.